The source of this TCR beta chain is a study of blood T cells in healthy people across ages. Concerning this clonotype itself: Antigen specificity is unknown.

Germline V gene data show CDR1 as MNHNS and CDR2 as SASEGT. The CDR3 consists of 14 residues. Between the trimmed V and J ends, which lost 3 bases and 1 base, there was a span of 9 bases. Points from the study as a whole: The study found more naive CD4+ cells and higher diversity in long-lived than aged donors. Per million T cells, TCR beta diversity dropped about linearly as age rose.

Each donor's blood draw was 7.5 to 10 milliliters of peripheral blood. Together with a sample-barcoded 5' primer, a J-beta primer mix was included in a second PCR lasting roughly 6 to 12 cycles. A single record per CDR3 protein comes from TCRdb applying MiXCR to the 5' RACE reads. The repertoire consists of about 760,000 distinct CDR3 sequences, with approximately 60% occurring once and the leading ten covering roughly 24%. The receptor was isolated from a man aged 35 to 55 in good health. Sequenced input: blood. The V call is TRBV6-1, the J call TRBJ1-1; D is perhaps TRBD1 (5 bases). The CDR3, as DNA: TGTGCCAGCAGTGATACAGGCCGGAACACTGAAGCTTTCTTT. Protein: CASSDTGRNTEAFF.